Below, 28 T cell receptor beta chains from the same sample are listed, as sequenced in a study of shared T cell receptors in the human thymus. Profiling relied on immunoSEQ multiplex PCR, and the TCRdb table lists in-frame clones only, not all of them. Found here are 55,000 to 80,000 clones, roughly 95% of them singletons; the top ten hold roughly 0.033%. Sequenced input: thymocytes. The source of these receptors is a human donor.

The V gene is TRBV5-1, the J gene TRBJ1-1; TRBD1 is a possible D gene (5 bases). The CDR3 sequence is 17 residues long. The V gene's germline CDR1 is SGHRS and CDR2 YFSETQ. Trimming removed 0 bases at V and 1 base at J, with 16 bases between. The CDR3 is CASSLEGREGWNTEAFF. DNA of the CDR3: TGCGCCAGCAGCTTGGAGGGCAGGGAAGGTTGGAACACTGAAGCTTTCTTT.

The V call is TRBV6-4, the J call TRBJ2-4; 8 nucleotides line up with TRBD2. The length of the CDR3 is 14 residues. The germline V gene has CDR1 MRHNA and CDR2 SNTAGT. The V gene end was trimmed by 0 bases and the J gene end by 8 bases; junction bases not matched to a gene: 3. Here the CDR3 reads CASSDSRGGHIQYF. CDR3 in DNA: TGTGCCAGCAGTGACTCACGGGGGGGGCACATTCAGTACTTC.

This chain joins TRBV6-5 and TRBJ2-3; D is uncertain. Trimming stripped 2 bases from V and 0 bases from J, with 12 bases between. The CDR3 has 16 residues. Germline CDR1 MNHEY, CDR2 SVGAGI. The CDR3 region has the DNA TGTGCCAGCAGTTACCTCAAGCGAATAAGCACAGATACGCAGTATTTT. This translates into CASSYLKRISTDTQYF.

The rearrangement joins TRBV13 to TRBJ2-3; either TRBD1 or TRBD2 may fit D (5 bases each). Trimming left V 4 bases short and J 1 base short, with 18 bases between. The CDR3 consists of 17 residues. CDR1 and CDR2 from the germline V gene are PRHDT and FYEKMQ (reference sequence). CDR3 sequence: CASSSRDPWLCTDTQYF. The CDR3 bases are TGTGCCAGCAGCTCCCGGGACCCTTGGTTGTGCACAGATACGCAGTATTTT.

This chain uses TRBV4-2 with TRBJ1-6, with 8 bases lining up with TRBD1. This CDR3 spans 18 amino acids. From germline, CDR1 is LGHNA and CDR2 YNFKEQ. V gave up 0 bases and J gave up 8 bases; unmatched junction bases: 12. DNA for the CDR3: TGTGCCAGCAGCCAAGATGAGGGGCAGGGGGCTGTAGATTCACCCCTCCACTTT. This gives the protein CASSQDEGQGAVDSPLHF.

This rearrangement joins TRBV28 to TRBJ2-2; 7 bases agree with TRBD2. The CDR3 spans 13 residues. Germline lookup yields CDR1 MDHEN and CDR2 SYDVKM. V dropped 5 bases and J dropped 3; count of bases not matched to a gene: 0. CDR3 in amino acids: CASSRGDTGELFF. In nucleotides, the CDR3 is TGTGCCAGCAGTCGGGGGGACACCGGGGAGCTGTTTTTT.

The chain joins TRBV11-2 to TRBJ2-3; D is possibly TRBD2 (5 bases). Germline loops: CDR1 SGHAT, CDR2 FQNNGV. CDR3 length: 17 residues. The ends were cut back, 5 bases at V and 2 bases at J, with 20 bases in the middle. CDR3 nucleotide sequence: TGTGCCAGCAGCCCCCGGGGTACCCATGAAAACACAGATACGCAGTATTTT. It translates to CASSPRGTHENTDTQYF.

This CDR3 reads CASSSVPTTGVANYGYTF. CDR3 sequence (DNA): TGCGCCAGCAGCTCTGTCCCTACGACAGGGGTAGCCAACTATGGCTACACCTTC. The chain carries TRBV5-1 and TRBJ1-2; the match to TRBD1 covers 8 bases. The CDR3 consists of 18 residues. The germline V gene encodes CDR1 SGHRS and CDR2 YFSETQ. Trimming at V came to 3 bases and at J to 2 bases, leaving 15 bases not matched to a gene.

V is TRBV5-1 and J is TRBJ1-3, with TRBD1 as a possible D gene (6 bases). Trimming took 4 bases from V and 0 from J, leaving 14 bases between them. The length of the CDR3 is 16 residues. Per germline, CDR1 SGHRS and CDR2 YFSETQ. Here the CDR3 reads CASSPGDTHSGNTIYF. Here the CDR3 DNA reads TGCGCCAGCAGCCCCGGGGACACCCACTCTGGAAACACCATATATTTT.

This sequence joins TRBV27 and TRBJ2-3; D is unresolved. CDR1 MNHEY and CDR2 SMNVEV come from the germline V gene (reference sequence). CDR3 size: 16 residues. V lost 2 bases to trimming and J lost 0 bases, with 12 bases between them. The CDR3 region is CASSLGYPRSTDTQYF. As DNA, the CDR3 is TGTGCCAGCAGTTTAGGGTATCCTAGAAGCACAGATACGCAGTATTTT.

The rearrangement uses TRBV11-2 and TRBJ2-7; D may be TRBD1 (5 bases). Trimming cost V 4 bases and J 4 bases, with 23 bases left between them. This CDR3 contains 17 residues. Germline V gives CDR1 SGHAT, CDR2 FQNNGV. CDR3 protein: CASSWGGTGDQPYEQYF. DNA of the CDR3: TGTGCCAGCAGCTGGGGCGGTACAGGCGATCAGCCGTACGAGCAGTACTTC. Supplemented by reference TRBV11-2 and TRBJ2-7, the full variable domain reads EAGVAQSPRYKIIEKRQSVAFWCNPISGHATLYWYQQILGQGPKLLIQFQNNGVVDDSQLPKDRFSAERLKGVDSTLKIQPAKLEDSAVYLCASSWGGTGDQPYEQYFGPGTRLTVT.

Written as DNA, the CDR3 is TGTGCCAGCAGTTTAATACGAGTAGAGGGCACTGAAGCTTTCTTT. It specifies CASSLIRVEGTEAFF. The chain recombines TRBV27 with TRBJ1-1; D is unclear. Germline lookup yields CDR1 MNHEY and CDR2 SMNVEV (reference sequence). The CDR3 has 15 amino acids. V was shortened by 2 bases and J by 4 bases, with 14 bases between the two germline ends.

CDR3 nucleotides: TGCGCCAGCAGCCCTGGTTGCGGGGGAGGGACTGAAGCTTTCTTT. This sequence encodes CASSPGCGGGTEAFF. The chain recombines TRBV5-1 with TRBJ1-1; the D gene is possibly TRBD1 (5 bases). Germline V gene sequence: CDR1 SGHRS, CDR2 YFSETQ. V dropped 4 bases and J dropped 5 bases, with 18 bases sitting between them. The CDR3 has 15 residues.

The V and J genes are TRBV5-8 and TRBJ2-5; tentative D call: TRBD1 (6 bases). The CDR3 covers 12 residues. CDR1 and CDR2 from the germline V gene are SGHTS and YDEGEE. Trimming left V 5 bases short and J 5 bases short, with 10 bases between. The CDR3, as DNA: TGTGCCAGCAGGGGACAATCCGAGACCCAGTACTTC. Its translation is CASRGQSETQYF.

This clone was counted a single time. The V call is TRBV29-1, the J call TRBJ2-1; 12 positions agree with TRBD2. V was clipped by 7 bases and J by 4 bases; unmatched bases: 2. This CDR3 contains 13 residues. The V gene's germline CDR1 is SQVTM and CDR2 ANQGSEA. The CDR3 DNA reads TGCAGCGGAGGGACTAGCGGGTACAATGAGCAGTTCTTC. Translation gives CSGGTSGYNEQFF.

The J gene is TRBJ2-5, the V gene TRBV27; possible D gene TRBD2, 5 bases. The length of the CDR3 is 14 residues. Germline V CDR1 and CDR2: MNHEY, SMNVEV (reference sequence). V was pared by 4 bases and J by 5 bases, with 14 bases between. CDR3 residues: CASSYRERGETQYF. The CDR3 coding sequence is TGTGCCAGCAGTTACCGGGAAAGAGGGGAGACCCAGTACTTC.

This chain links TRBV7-9 with TRBJ2-7; TRBD1 is a possible D gene (6 bases). Germline values: CDR1 SEHNR, CDR2 FQNEAQ (reference sequence). V shed 0 bases and J shed 2 bases, with 8 bases lying between them. The CDR3 covers 14 residues. CDR3 bases: TGTGCCAGCAGCTTAGCGTACAGGGCCTACGAGCAGTACTTC. It encodes CASSLAYRAYEQYF.

As DNA, the CDR3 is TGTGCTAGTGGTTTCGGACAGGGAGAGACCCAGTACTTC. Its translation is CASGFGQGETQYF. The chain is built from TRBV12-5 and TRBJ2-5; 8 positions agree with TRBD1. V was pared by 3 bases and J by 4 bases, with 1 base of the junction left unmatched. Germline V gene lookup returns CDR1 LGHNT and CDR2 FRNRAP. This CDR3 is built from 13 residues.

The gene calls are TRBV6-5 and TRBJ1-6; D gene ambiguous. V lost 7 bases and J lost 8, with 9 bases in between. This CDR3 has 12 residues. Germline-derived CDR1 and CDR2 are MNHEY and SVGAGI. The CDR3 DNA reads as TGTGCCAGCAAGGCGTGGGATTCACCCCTCCACTTT. It is translated as CASKAWDSPLHF.

The genes are TRBV7-6 and TRBJ2-1; D could derive from TRBD1 or TRBD2 (5 bases each). There are 18 residues in the CDR3. Per the germline V gene, CDR1 is SGHVS and CDR2 is FNYEAQ. V lost 1 base and J lost 3, with 19 bases in between. The CDR3 bases are TGTGCCAGCAGCTTAGTAGGTAGCGAGGGGAAAAGCTACAATGAGCAGTTCTTC. This translates into CASSLVGSEGKSYNEQFF.

The chain joins TRBV7-3 to TRBJ2-1; 10 bases are a match to TRBD2. The CDR3 runs 15 residues. V gave up 6 bases and J gave up 5 bases; unmatched junction bases: 7. Germline V CDR1 and CDR2: SGHTA, FQGTGA. The chain's CDR3 is CASSSSGGADNEQFF. The CDR3 coding sequence is TGTGCCAGCAGTTCAAGCGGGGGGGCCGACAATGAGCAGTTCTTC.

The chain carries TRBV28 and TRBJ2-7; TRBD2 might be the D (5 bases). The germline CDR1 and CDR2 sequences are MDHEN and SYDVKM. There are 15 residues in the CDR3. Trimming removed 6 bases from V and 3 bases from J, with 18 bases in between. CDR3 residues: CASRVFGVTYYEQYF. DNA of the CDR3: TGTGCCAGCAGGGTTTTCGGGGTGACCTACTACGAGCAGTACTTC. Full variable domain (outside the CDR3, taken from reference TRBV28 and TRBJ2-7): DVKVTQSSRYLVKRTGEKVFLECVQDMDHENMFWYRQDPGLGLRLIYFSYDVKMKEKGDIPEGYSVSREKKERFSLILESASTNQTSMYLCASRVFGVTYYEQYFGPGTRLTVT.

This sequence joins TRBV9 and TRBJ1-1; D perhaps matches TRBD1 (5 bases). This CDR3 comprises 16 residues. The V end lost 0 bases, the J end lost 1 base, and 13 bases lay between the germline ends. Germline V lookup: CDR1 SGDLS, CDR2 YYNGEE. The CDR3, as DNA: TGTGCCAGCAGCGTAGGGGGGATGGGCGAGAACACTGAAGCTTTCTTT. Protein product: CASSVGGMGENTEAFF.

The J gene is TRBJ1-5, the V gene TRBV7-6; D is ambiguous. The length of the CDR3 is 14 residues. Germline loops: CDR1 SGHVS, CDR2 FNYEAQ. Trimming shortened V by 1 base and J by 6 bases, and 10 bases separated the two germline ends. The CDR3 bases are TGTGCCAGCAGCTTAGGACCGACGGGTCAGCCCCAGCATTTT. This codes for CASSLGPTGQPQHF.

The rearrangement uses TRBV6-4 and TRBJ1-1, with D hard to call. The germline V and J ends were trimmed by 5 bases and 1 base, with 8 bases remaining between them. The length of the CDR3 is 13 residues. Germline loops: CDR1 MRHNA, CDR2 SNTAGT. The CDR3 loop reads CASSPGRNTEAFF. CDR3 DNA: TGTGCCAGCAGTCCCGGGAGGAACACTGAAGCTTTCTTT.

The rearrangement joins TRBV4-2 to TRBJ2-3; D ambiguous. The ends were cut back, 1 base at V and 2 bases at J, with 13 bases in the middle. This CDR3 has 16 residues. CDR1 and CDR2 (germline): LGHNA, YNFKEQ. The CDR3 is CASSQGFKGATDTQYF. In DNA, the CDR3 is TGTGCCAGCAGCCAAGGGTTTAAGGGCGCCACAGATACGCAGTATTTT.

V usage is TRBV4-2 and J usage is TRBJ2-1, with 7 bases fitting TRBD1. The CDR3 extends over 13 amino acids. Looked up from germline, CDR1 is LGHNA and CDR2 is YNFKEQ. Germline trimming cut 2 bases from V and 11 bases from J; bases unmatched to any gene: 6. CDR3 sequence: CASSQFRQGQQFF. For the CDR3, the DNA is TGTGCCAGCAGCCAATTTAGACAGGGCCAGCAGTTCTTC.

J is TRBJ2-7 and V is TRBV25-1, with unresolved D. V was cut by 5 bases and J by 2 bases, with 4 bases left in between. The CDR3 runs to 11 residues. Germline lookup yields CDR1 MGHDK and CDR2 SYGVNS. In DNA form, the CDR3 reads TGTGCCAGCAGTTTTGCCTACGAGCAGTACTTC. This codes for CASSFAYEQYF.